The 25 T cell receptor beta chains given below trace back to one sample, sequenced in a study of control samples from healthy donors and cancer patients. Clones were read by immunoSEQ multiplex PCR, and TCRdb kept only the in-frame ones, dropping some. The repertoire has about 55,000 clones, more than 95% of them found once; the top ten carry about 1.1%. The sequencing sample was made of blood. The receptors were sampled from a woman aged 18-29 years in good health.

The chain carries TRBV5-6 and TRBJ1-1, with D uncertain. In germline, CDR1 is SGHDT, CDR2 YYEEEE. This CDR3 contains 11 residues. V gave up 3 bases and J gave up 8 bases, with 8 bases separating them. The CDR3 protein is CASSYDIEAFF. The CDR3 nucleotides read TGTGCCAGCAGCTATGACATAGAAGCTTTCTTT.

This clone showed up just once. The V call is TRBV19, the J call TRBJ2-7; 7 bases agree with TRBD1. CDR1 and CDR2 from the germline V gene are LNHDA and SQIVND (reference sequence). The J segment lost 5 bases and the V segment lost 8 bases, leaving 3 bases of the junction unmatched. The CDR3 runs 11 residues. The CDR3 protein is CASRDRDEQYF. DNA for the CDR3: TGTGCCAGTCGGGACAGAGACGAGCAGTACTTC.

For the CDR3, the DNA is TGTGCCAGCAGCTTGTCCAGGAGGGAGCAGTACTTC. Translating it yields CASSLSRREQYF. The rearrangement uses TRBV5-8 and TRBJ2-7; D perhaps matches TRBD2 (5 bases). The CDR3 has 12 residues. Germline V gene lookup returns CDR1 SGHTS and CDR2 YDEGEE. The V end was cut by 1 base, the J end by 7 bases, with 9 bases between.

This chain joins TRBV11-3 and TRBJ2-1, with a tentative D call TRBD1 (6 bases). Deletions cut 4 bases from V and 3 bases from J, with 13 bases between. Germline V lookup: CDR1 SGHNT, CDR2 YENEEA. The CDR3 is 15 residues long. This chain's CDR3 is CASSYTLTGYNEQFF. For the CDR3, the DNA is TGTGCCAGCAGCTACACCTTGACAGGCTACAATGAGCAGTTCTTC. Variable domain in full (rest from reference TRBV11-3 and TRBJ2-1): EAGVVQSPRYKIIEKKQPVAFWCNPISGHNTLYWYLQNLGQGPELLIRYENEEAVDDSQLPKDRFSAERLKGVDSTLKIQPAELGDSAVYLCASSYTLTGYNEQFFGPGTRLTVL.

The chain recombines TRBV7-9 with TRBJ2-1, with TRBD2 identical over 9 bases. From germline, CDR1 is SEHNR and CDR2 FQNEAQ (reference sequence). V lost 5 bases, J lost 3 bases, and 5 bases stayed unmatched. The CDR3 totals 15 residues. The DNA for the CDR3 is TGTGCCAGCAGCGCCCGGACTAGCGACTACAATGAGCAGTTCTTC. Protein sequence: CASSARTSDYNEQFF.

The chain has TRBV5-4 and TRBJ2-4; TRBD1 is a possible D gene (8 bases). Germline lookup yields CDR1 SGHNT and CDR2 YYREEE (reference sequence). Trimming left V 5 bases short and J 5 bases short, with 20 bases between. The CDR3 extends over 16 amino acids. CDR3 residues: CASSRPGGAGENIQYF. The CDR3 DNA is TGTGCCAGCAGTCGACCAGGGGGCGCGGGGGAAAACATTCAGTACTTC.

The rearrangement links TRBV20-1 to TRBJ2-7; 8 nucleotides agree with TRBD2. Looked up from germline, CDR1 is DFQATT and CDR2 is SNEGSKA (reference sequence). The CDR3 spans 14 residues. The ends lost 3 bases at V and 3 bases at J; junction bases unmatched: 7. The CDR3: CSASSTSGGYEQYF. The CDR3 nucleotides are TGCAGTGCTAGTAGTACCAGCGGGGGCTACGAGCAGTACTTC.

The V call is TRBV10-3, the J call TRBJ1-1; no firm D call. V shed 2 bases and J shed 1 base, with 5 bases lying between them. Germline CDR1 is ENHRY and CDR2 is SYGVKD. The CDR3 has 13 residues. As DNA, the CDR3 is TGTGCCATCAGTGAGCGGGGGAACACTGAAGCTTTCTTT. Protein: CAISERGNTEAFF.

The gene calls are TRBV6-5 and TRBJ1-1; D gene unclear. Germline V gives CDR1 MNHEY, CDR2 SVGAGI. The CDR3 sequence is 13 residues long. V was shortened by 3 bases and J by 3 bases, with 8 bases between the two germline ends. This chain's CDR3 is CASSYGGDTEAFF. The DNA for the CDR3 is TGTGCCAGCAGTTATGGCGGGGACACTGAAGCTTTCTTT.

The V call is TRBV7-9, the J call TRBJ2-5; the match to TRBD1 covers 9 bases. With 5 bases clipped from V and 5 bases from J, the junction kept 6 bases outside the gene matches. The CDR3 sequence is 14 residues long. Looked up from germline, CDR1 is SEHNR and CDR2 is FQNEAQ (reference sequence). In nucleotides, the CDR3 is TGTGCCAGCAGCCCGGGGACAGGGCGGGAGACCCAGTACTTC. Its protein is CASSPGTGRETQYF.

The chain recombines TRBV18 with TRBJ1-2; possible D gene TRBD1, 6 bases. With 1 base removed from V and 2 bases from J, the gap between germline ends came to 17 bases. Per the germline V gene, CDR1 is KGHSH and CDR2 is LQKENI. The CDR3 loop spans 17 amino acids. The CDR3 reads CASSPLTGQGLNYGYTF. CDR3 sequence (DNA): TGTGCCAGCTCACCACTTACAGGTCAGGGGCTCAACTATGGCTACACCTTC. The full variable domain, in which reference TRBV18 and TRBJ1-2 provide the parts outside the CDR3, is NAGVMQNPRHLVRRRGQEARLRCSPMKGHSHVYWYRQLPEEGLKFMVYLQKENIIDESGMPKERFSAEFPKEGPSILRIQQVVRGDSAAYFCASSPLTGQGLNYGYTFGSGTRLTVV.

The CDR3 nucleotides read TGTGCCAGCAGTGCAGGGACGTCTGAAGCTTTCTTT. Translation: CASSAGTSEAFF. The chain has TRBV25-1 and TRBJ1-1; maybe TRBD1 (5 bases). This CDR3 region has 12 residues. Trimming took 4 bases from V and 6 from J, leaving 9 bases between them. Germline loops: CDR1 MGHDK, CDR2 SYGVNS.

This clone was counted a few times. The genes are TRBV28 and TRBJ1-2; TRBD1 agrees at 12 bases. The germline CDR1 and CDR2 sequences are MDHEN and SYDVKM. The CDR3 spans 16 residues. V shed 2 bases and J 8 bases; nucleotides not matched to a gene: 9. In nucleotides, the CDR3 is TGTGCCAGCAGTTTAAGGTGGGGACAGGGGGCACGGGGCTACACCTTC. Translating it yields CASSLRWGQGARGYTF.

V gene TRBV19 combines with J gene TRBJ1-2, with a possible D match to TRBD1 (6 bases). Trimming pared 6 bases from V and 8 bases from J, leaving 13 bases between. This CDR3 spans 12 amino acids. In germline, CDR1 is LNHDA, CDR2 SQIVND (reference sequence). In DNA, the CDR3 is TGTGCCAGTAGCGAGGGACACGTGGGCTACACCTTC. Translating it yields CASSEGHVGYTF.

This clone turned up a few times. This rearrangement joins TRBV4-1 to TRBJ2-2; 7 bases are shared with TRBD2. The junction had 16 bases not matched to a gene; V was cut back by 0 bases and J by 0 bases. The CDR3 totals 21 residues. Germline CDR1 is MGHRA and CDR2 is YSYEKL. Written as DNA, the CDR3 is TGCGCCAGCAGCCAAGATAAACTGGTCGGCGGGGGTCCCGCGAACACCGGGGAGCTGTTTTTT. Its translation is CASSQDKLVGGGPANTGELFF.

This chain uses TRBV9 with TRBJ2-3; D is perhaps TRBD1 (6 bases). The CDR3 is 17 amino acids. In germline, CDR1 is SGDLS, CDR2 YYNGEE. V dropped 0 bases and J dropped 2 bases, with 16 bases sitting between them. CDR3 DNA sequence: TGTGCCAGCAGCGTAGATTGGGAACAGGGAGACACAGATACGCAGTATTTT. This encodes CASSVDWEQGDTDTQYF.

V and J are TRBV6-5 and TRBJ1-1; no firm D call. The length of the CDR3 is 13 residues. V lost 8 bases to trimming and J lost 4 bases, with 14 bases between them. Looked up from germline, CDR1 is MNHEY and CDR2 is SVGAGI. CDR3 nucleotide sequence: TGTGCCAGCGGCGGGGAGTGGGGCACTGAAGCTTTCTTT. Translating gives CASGGEWGTEAFF.

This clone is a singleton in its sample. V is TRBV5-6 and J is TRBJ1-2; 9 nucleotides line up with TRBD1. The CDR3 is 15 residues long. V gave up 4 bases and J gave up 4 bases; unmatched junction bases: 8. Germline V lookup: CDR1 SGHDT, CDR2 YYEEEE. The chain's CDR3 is CASSGGGQGFYGYTF. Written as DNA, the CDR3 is TGTGCCAGCAGCGGGGGGGGACAGGGATTCTATGGCTACACCTTC.

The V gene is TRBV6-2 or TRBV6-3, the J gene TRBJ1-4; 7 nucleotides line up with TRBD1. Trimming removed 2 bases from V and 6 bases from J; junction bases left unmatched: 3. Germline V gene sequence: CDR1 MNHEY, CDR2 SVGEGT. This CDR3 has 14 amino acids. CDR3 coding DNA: TGTGCCAGCAGTTACGAGGGGGCGGATGAAAAACTGTTTTTT. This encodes CASSYEGADEKLFF.

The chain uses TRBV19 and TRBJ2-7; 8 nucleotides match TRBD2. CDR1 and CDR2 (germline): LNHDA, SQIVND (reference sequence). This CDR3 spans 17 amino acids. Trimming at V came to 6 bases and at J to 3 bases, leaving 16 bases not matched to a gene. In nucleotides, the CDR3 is TGTGCCAGTAGCGCGGGGGCGGGGGGCCTGTATTTCTACGAGCAGTACTTC. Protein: CASSAGAGGLYFYEQYF.

CDR3 sequence reads: CSAQPGSEAFF. CDR3 in DNA: TGCAGTGCCCAGCCGGGCAGTGAAGCTTTCTTT. This chain links TRBV20-1 with TRBJ1-1; D remains unclear. The CDR3 covers 11 residues. CDR1 is DFQATT, CDR2 SNEGSKA, per germline (reference sequence). With 6 bases removed from V and 7 bases from J, the gap between germline ends came to 12 bases.

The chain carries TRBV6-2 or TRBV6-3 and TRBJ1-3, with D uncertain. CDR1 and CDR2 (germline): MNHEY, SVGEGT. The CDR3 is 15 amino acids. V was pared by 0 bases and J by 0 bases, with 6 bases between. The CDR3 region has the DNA TGTGCCAGCAGTTACTCTCCGGACTCTGGAAACACCATATATTTT. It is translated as CASSYSPDSGNTIYF.

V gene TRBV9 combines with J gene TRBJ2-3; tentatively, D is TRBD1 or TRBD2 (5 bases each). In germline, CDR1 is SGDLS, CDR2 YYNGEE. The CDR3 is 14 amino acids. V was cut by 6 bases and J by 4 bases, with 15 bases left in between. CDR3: CASTPLAGSDTQYF. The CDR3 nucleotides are TGTGCCAGCACCCCTCTAGCAGGGTCAGATACGCAGTATTTT.

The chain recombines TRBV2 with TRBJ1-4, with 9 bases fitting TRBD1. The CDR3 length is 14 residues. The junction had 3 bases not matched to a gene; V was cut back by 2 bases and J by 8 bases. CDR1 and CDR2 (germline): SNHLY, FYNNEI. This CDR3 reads CASSENRGQEKLFF. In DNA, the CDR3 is TGTGCCAGCAGTGAAAACAGGGGGCAAGAAAAACTGTTTTTT.

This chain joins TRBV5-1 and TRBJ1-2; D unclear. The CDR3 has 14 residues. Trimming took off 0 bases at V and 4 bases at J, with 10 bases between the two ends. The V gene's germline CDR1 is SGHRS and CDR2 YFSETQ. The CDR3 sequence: CASSLDPDSYGYTF. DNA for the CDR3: TGCGCCAGCAGCTTGGATCCGGATTCCTATGGCTACACCTTC.